This T cell receptor beta chain was sequenced in a study of identifying expanded T cells in peripheral blood. Study-level results: Differentially abundant clones: around 1.2 between replicates, around 16 at around 14 days, 19 to 20 at four.

Per germline, CDR1 ENHRY and CDR2 SYGVKD. This CDR3 is built from 14 residues. The ends lost 6 bases at V and 0 bases at J; junction bases unmatched: 2. Profiled with immunoSEQ multiplex PCR; TCRdb holds only in-frame clones, not every one. The sample holds 80,000 to 95,000 clones, roughly 88% seen once. Comments on this clone: Its antigen remains unidentified.

This clonotype was sampled from a person between 18 and 75 years old in good health. This rearrangement joins TRBV10-3 to TRBJ2-3; 8 bases match TRBD1. Sequencing input: blood. CDR3 bases: TGTGCCATCAGCGGGACAGGTAGCACAGATACGCAGTATTTT. Translated, it gives CAISGTGSTDTQYF.